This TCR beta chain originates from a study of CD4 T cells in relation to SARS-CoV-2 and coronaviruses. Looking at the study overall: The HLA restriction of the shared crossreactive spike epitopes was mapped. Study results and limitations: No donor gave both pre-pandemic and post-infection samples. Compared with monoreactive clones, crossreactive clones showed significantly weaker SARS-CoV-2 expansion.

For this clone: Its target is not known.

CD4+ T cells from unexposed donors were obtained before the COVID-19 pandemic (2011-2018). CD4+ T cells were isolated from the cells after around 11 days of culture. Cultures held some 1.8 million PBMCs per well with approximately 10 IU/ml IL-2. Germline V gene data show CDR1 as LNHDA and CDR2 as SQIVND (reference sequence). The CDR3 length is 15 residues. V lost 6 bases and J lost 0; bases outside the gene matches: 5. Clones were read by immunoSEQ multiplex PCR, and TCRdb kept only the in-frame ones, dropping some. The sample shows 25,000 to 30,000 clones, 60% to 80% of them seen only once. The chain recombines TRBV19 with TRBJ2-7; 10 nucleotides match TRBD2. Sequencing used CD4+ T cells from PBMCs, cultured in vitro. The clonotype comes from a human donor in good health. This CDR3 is CASRLAGVGSYEQYF. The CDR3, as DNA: TGTGCCAGTAGGCTAGCGGGAGTCGGCTCCTACGAGCAGTACTTC.